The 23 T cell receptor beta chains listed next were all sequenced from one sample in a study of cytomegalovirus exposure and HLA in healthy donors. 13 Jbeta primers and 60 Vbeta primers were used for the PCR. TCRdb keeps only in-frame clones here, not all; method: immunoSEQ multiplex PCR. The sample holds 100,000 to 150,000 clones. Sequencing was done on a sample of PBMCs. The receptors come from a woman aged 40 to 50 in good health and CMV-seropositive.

As DNA, the CDR3 is TGCGCCAGCAGCCAAGCCGGAGGTGTTACAGATACGCAGTATTTT. Translating gives CASSQAGGVTDTQYF. The chain employs TRBV4-1 and TRBJ2-3, with D possibly matching TRBD2 (5 bases). Germline V gives CDR1 MGHRA, CDR2 YSYEKL. CDR3 size: 15 residues. V lost 1 base and J 3 bases, leaving 11 bases between the germline ends.

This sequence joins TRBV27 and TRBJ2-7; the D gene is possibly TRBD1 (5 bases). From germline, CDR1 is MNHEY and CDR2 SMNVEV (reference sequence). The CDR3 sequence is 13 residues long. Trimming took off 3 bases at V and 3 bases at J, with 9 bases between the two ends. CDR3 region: CASSFSQGYEQYF. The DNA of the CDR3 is TGTGCCAGCAGTTTCTCCCAGGGCTACGAGCAGTACTTC.

In nucleotides, the CDR3 is TGCGCCAGCAGCAACTTACACCCCCGAGGACAGCCCCAGCATTTT. This sequence encodes CASSNLHPRGQPQHF. The chain uses TRBV4-3 and TRBJ1-5; no clear D gene. The CDR3 consists of 15 residues. Germline V CDR1 and CDR2: LGHNA, YSLEER. Trimming removed 5 bases at V and 7 bases at J, with 18 bases between.

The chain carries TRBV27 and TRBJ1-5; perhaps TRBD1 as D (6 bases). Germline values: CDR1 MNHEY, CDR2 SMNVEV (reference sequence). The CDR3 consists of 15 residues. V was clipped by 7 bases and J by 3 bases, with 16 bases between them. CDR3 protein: CASKSGGGLNQPQHF. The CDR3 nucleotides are TGTGCCAGCAAAAGTGGGGGGGGCCTCAATCAGCCCCAGCATTTT.

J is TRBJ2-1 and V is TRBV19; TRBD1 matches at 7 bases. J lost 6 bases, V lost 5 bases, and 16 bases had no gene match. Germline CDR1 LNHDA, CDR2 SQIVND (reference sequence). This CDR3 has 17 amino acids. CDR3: CASSLLRDSSGSNEQFF. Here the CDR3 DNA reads TGTGCCAGTAGTCTCCTCCGGGACAGTTCGGGCAGCAATGAGCAGTTCTTC.

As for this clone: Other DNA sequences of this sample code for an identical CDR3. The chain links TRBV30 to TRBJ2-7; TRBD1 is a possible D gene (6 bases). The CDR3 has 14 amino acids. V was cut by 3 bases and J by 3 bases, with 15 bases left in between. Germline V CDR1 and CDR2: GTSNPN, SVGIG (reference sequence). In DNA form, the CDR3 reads TGTGCCTGGAGCCCGGACAGACTCATCTACGAGCAGTACTTC. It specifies CAWSPDRLIYEQYF.

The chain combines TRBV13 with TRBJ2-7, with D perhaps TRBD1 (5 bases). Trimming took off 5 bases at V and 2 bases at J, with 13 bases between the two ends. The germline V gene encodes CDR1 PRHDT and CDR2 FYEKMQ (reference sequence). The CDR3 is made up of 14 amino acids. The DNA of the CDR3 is TGTGCCAGCAGCGCCGTTGCAGGGACCTACGAGCAGTACTTC. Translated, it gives CASSAVAGTYEQYF.

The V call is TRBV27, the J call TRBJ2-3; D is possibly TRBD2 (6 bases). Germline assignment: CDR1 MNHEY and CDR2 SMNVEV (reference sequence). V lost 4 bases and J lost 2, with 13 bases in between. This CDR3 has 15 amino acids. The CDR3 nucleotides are TGTGCCAGCAGTTCTCCGGCGGGGCCCACAGATACGCAGTATTTT. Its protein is CASSSPAGPTDTQYF.

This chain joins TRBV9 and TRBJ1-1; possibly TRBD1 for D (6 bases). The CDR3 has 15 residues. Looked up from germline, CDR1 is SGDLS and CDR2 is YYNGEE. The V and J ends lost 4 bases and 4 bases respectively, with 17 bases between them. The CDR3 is CASSSSDRTSTEAFF. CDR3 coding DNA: TGTGCCAGCAGCTCCTCTGACAGGACTAGCACTGAAGCTTTCTTT.

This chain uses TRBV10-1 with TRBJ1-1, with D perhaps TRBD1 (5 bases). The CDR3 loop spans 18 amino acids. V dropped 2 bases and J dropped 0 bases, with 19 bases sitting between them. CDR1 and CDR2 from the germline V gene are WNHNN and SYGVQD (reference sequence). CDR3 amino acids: CASSEPDAGENVNTEAFF. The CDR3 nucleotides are TGCGCCAGCAGTGAGCCGGATGCGGGGGAAAATGTGAACACTGAAGCTTTCTTT.

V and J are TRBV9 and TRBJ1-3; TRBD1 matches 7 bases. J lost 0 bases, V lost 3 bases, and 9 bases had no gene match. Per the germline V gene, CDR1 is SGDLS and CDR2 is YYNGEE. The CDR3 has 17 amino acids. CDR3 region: CASSAAPGDSSGNTIYF. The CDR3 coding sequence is TGTGCCAGCAGCGCCGCTCCCGGGGACAGCTCTGGAAACACCATATATTTT.

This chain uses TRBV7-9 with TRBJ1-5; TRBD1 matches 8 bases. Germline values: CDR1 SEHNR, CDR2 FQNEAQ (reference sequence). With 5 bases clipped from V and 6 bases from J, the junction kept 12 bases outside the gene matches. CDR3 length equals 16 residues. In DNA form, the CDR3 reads TGTGCCAGCAGCCCAACGACAGGGGCCCTAGGTCAGCCCCAGCATTTT. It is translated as CASSPTTGALGQPQHF.

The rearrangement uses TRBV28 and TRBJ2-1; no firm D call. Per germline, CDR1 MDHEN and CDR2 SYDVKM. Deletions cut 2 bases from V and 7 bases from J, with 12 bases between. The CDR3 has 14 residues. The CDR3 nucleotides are TGTGCCAGCAGTTTACCGACCCACGGGAATGAGCAGTTCTTC. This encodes CASSLPTHGNEQFF.

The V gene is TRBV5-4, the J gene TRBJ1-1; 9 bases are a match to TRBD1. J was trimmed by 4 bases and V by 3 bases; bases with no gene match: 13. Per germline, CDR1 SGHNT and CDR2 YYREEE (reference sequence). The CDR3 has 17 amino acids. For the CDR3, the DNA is TGTGCCAGCAGCTCAACCGGGACAGGGCGTTCGGGCACTGAAGCTTTCTTT. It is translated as CASSSTGTGRSGTEAFF.

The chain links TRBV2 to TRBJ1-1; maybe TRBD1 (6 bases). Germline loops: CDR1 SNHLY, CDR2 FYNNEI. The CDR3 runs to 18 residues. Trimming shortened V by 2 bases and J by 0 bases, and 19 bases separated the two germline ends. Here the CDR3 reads CASSENRLGGAVNTEAFF. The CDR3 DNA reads TGTGCCAGCAGTGAAAACCGGTTAGGGGGGGCCGTGAACACTGAAGCTTTCTTT.

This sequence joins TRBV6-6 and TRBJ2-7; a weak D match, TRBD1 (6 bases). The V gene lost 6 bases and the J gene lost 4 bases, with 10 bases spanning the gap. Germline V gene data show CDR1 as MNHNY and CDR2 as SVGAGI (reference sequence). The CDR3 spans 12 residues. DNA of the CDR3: TGTGCCAGCAGCCCCAGGGGTTACGAGCAGTACTTC. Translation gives CASSPRGYEQYF.

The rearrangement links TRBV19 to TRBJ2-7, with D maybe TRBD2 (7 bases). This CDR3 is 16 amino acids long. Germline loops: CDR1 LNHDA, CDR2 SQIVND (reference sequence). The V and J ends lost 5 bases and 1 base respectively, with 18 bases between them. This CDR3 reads CASSPGGLQGSYEQYF. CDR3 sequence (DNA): TGTGCCAGTAGTCCGGGGGGTTTGCAGGGGTCCTACGAGCAGTACTTC.

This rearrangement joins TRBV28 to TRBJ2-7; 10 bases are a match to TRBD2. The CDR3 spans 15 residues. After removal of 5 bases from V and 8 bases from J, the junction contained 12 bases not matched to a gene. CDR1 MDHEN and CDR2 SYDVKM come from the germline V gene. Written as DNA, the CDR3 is TGTGCCAGCAGTCCAACGGGACTAGCGAACCCTAAGCAGTACTTC. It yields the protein CASSPTGLANPKQYF.

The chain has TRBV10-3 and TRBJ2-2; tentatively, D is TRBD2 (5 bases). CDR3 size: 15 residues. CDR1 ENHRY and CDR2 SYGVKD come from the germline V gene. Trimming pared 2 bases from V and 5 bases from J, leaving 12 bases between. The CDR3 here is CAISETGRGTGELFF. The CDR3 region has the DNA TGTGCCATCAGTGAGACTGGCCGGGGAACCGGGGAGCTGTTTTTT.

CDR3 nucleotide sequence: TGTGCCAGCAGCAGCGAGATAGCGGGAGGGAAGTACGAGCAGTACTTC. Protein product: CASSSEIAGGKYEQYF. The V and J genes are TRBV7-9 and TRBJ2-7, with 11 positions matching TRBD2. There are 16 residues in the CDR3. V lost 5 bases and J lost 4; bases outside the gene matches: 10. From germline, CDR1 is SEHNR and CDR2 FQNEAQ (reference sequence).

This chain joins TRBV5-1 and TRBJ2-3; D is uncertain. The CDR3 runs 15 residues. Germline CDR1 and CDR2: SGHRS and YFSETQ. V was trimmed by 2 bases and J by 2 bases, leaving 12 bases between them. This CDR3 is CASSLAGGDTDTQYF. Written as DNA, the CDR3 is TGCGCCAGCAGCTTAGCTGGCGGAGACACAGATACGCAGTATTTT.

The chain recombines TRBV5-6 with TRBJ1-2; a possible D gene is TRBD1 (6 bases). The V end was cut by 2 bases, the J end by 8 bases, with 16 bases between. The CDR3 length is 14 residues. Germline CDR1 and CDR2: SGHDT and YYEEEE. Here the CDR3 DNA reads TGTGCCAGCAGCTTTGGGGGGGCCCGAGAGGGCTACACCTTC. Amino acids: CASSFGGAREGYTF.

CDR3 in amino acids: CASTRQRGGTEQFF. The CDR3 nucleotides are TGTGCCAGCACTCGACAGAGGGGAGGGACTGAGCAGTTCTTC. The V gene is TRBV6-1, the J gene TRBJ2-1, with 7 bases aligning to TRBD2. In germline, CDR1 is MNHNS, CDR2 SASEGT. V lost 7 bases and J lost 9; bases outside the gene matches: 12. This CDR3 has 14 residues.